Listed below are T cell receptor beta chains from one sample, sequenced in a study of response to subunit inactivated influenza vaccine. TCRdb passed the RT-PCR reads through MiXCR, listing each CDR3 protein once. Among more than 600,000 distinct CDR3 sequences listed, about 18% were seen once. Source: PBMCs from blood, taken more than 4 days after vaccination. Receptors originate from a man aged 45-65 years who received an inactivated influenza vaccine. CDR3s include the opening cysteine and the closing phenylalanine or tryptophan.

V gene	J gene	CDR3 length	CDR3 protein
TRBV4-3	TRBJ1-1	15	CASSQVWGANTEAFF
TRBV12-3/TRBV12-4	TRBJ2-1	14	CASSLGTGMNEQFF
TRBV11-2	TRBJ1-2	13	CASSGDMNYGYTF
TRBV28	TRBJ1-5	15	CASSFDWNSNQPQHF
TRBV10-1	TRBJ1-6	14	CASSEGFGNSPLHF
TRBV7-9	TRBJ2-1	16	CASSSARTSGVKEQFF
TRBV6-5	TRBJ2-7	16	CASSHRGGRKGYEQYF
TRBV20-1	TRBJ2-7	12	CSARQGVHEQYF
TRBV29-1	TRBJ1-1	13	CSVGTGWNTEAFF
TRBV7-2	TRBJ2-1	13	CASSTRLENEQFF
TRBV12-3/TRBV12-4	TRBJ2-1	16	CASSLAQKLAGNEQFF
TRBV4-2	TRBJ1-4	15	CASSQEPVEGEKLFF
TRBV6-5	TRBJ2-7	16	CASSYTAPGSAYEQYF
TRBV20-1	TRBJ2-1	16	CSAAERDSGRKHEQFF
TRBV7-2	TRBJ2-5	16	CASSLGLAGRGETQYF
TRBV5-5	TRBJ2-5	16	CASSLDGGVNWETQYF
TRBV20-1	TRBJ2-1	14	CSAREGGEWNEQFF
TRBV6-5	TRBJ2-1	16	CASSYSDRGAYNEQFF
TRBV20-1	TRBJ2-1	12	CSAHYRYNEQFF
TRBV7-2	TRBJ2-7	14	CASSLVNGAYEQYF
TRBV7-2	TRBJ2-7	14	CASAKGGVRYEQYF
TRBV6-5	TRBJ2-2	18	CASSYRTGDLLNTGELFF
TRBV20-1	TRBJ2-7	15	CSARAGSRYSYEQYF
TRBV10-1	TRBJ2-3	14	CASSDIGRSDTQYF
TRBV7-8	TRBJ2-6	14	CASRKVAGANVLTF
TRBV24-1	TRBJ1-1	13	CATSVTGVGKAFF
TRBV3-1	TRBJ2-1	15	CASSQSAGPGSEQFF
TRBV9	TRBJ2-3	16	CASSVGWGHNTDTQYF
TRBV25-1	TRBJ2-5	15	CASSARSGATETQYF
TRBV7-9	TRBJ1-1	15	CASRPKTGGNTEAFF
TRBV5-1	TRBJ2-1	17	CASSLATDSGMNNEQFF
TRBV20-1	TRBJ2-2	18	CSARDRRGERDRTGELFF
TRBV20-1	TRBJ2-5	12	CSANVVQETQYF
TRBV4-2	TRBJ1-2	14	CASSQERGAAGYTF
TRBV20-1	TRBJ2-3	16	CSAQESGSGGTDTQYF
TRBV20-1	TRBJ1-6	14	CSAYATGGNSPLHF
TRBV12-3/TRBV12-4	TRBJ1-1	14	CASSLRSQGTEAFF
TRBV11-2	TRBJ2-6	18	CASTSRGRGRSGANVLTF
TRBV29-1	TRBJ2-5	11	CSVDGGETQYF
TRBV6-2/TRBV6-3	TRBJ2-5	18	CASSYSFSGRSRVETQYF
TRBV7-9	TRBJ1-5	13	CASSLHPDQPQHF
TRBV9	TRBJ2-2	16	CASSVDLGRRTGELFF
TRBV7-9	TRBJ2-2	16	CASSATDRGRSGELFF
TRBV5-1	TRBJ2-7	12	CASSLYPDEQYF
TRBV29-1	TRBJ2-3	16	CSVEVGQGHPTDTQYF
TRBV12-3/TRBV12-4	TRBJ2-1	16	CASSLLPRGGYNEQFF
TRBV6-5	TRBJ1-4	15	CASSYSGQGNEKLFF
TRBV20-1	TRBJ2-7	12	CRADRDNYEQYF
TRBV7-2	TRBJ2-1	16	CASSFSGTNPYNEQFF
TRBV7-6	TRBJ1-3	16	CASSLVDSASGNTIYF
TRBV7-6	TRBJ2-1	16	CASRPGTSGGRVLQFF
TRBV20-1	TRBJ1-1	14	CSARDRGEGTEAFF
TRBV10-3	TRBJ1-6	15	CAISDTGGRNSPLHF
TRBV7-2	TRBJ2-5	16	CASSFGVGRGQETQYF
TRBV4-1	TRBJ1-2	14	CASSPPGQHYGYTF
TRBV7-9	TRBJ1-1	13	CASSYSSQAEAFF